The present T cell receptor (beta chain) was sequenced within a study of blood T cell repertoires in COVID-19. About the research overall: PBMCs, B-cell-depleted T cells, or T cells provided the cDNA or gDNA that made up the material.

For recovered donors of Cohort 3, there were two negative PCRs, clearance, or symptom resolution. V dropped 6 bases and J dropped 0 bases, with 12 bases sitting between them. Germline assignment: CDR1 LNHDA and CDR2 SQIVND (reference sequence). The length of the CDR3 is 15 residues. Authors' methods: Estimation of nucleated cell counts was performed using reference gene primer amplification. The data were produced by immunoSEQ multiplex PCR, yet TCRdb's version contains in-frame clones alone and is incomplete. The DNA was the basis for D and trimming; V, J and clone size are from that table. The sample has about 330,000 clones, 87% seen once.

The J gene is TRBJ2-1, the V gene TRBV19; tentatively, D is TRBD2 (7 bases). The clonotype comes from a woman aged 25 to 39 who had recovered from COVID-19. Sequencing was carried out using PBMCs or T cells enriched from blood (not recorded which). The CDR3 loop is CASRRGGHSYNEQFF. CDR3 coding DNA: TGTGCCAGTAGGAGGGGGGGCCACTCCTACAATGAGCAGTTCTTC.